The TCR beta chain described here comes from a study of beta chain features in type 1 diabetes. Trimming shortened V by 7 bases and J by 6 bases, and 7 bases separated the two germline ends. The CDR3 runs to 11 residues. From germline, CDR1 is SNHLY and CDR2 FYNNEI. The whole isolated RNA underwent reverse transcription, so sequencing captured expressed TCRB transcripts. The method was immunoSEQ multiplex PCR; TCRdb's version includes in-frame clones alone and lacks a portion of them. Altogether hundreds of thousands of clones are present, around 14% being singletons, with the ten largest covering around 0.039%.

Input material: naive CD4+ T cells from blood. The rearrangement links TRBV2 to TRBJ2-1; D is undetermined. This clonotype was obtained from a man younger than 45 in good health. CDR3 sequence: CASTPFNEQFF. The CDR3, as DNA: TGTGCCAGCACCCCATTCAATGAGCAGTTCTTC.